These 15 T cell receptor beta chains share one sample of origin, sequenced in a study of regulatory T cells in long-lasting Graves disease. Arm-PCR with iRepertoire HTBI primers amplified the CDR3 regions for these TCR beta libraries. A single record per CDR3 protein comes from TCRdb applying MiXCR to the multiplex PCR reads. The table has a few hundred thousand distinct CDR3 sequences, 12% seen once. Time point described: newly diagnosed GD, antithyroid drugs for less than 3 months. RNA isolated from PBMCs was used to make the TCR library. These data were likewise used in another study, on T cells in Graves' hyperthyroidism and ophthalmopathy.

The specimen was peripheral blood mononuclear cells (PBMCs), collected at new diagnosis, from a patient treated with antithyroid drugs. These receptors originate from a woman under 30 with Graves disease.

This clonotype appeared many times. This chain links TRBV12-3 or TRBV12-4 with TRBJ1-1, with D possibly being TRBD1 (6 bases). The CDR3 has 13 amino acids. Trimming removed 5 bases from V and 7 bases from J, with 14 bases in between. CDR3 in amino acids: CASSLTLDSEAFF. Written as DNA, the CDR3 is TGTGCCAGCAGTCTCACCTTGGACAGTGAAGCTTTCTTT.

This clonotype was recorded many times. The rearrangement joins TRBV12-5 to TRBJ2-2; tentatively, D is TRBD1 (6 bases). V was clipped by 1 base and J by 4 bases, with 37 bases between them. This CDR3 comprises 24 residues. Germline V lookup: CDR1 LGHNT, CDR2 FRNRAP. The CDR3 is CASGLATSLIFGTNLSLTTGELFF. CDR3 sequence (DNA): TGTGCTAGTGGTTTGGCGACAAGTTTGATCTTTGGGACAAACCTGTCCTTAACCACCGGGGAGCTGTTTTTT.

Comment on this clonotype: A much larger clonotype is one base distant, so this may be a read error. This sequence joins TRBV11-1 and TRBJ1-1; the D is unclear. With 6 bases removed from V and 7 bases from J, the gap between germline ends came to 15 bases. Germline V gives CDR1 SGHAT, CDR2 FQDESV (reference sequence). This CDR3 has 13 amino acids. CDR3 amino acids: CASRLAGKGEAFF. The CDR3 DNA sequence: TGTGCCAGCAGGTTGGCAGGTAAAGGTGAAGCTTTCTTT. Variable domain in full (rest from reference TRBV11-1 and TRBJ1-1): EAEVAQSPRYKITEKSQAVAFWCDPISGHATLYWYRQILGQGPELLVQFQDESVVDDSQLPKDRFSAERLKGVDSTLKIQPAELGDSAMYLCASRLAGKGEAFFGQGTRLTVV.

Written as DNA, the CDR3 is TGTGCCACCTACGACTCTTGGGGCCTTAGTGAGAGCAATCAGCCCCAGCATTTT. Amino acid sequence: CATYDSWGLSESNQPQHF. The V call is TRBV10-3, the J call TRBJ1-5; D is possibly TRBD1 (5 bases). The CDR3 length is 18 residues. Trimming stripped 10 bases from V and 1 base from J, with 26 bases between. Germline CDR1 and CDR2: ENHRY and SYGVKD.

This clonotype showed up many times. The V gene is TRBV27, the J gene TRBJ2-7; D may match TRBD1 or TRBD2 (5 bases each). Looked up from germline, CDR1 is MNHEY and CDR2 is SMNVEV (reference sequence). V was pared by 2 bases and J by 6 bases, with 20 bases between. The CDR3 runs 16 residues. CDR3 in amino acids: CASSLKGPPSPIEQYV. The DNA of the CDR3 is TGTGCCAGCAGTTTAAAGGGACCCCCATCCCCTATCGAGCAGTACGTC.

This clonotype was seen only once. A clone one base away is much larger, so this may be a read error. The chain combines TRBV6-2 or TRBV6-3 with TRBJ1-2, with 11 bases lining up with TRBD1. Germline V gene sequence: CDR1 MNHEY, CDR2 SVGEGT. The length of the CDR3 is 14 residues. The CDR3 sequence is CTSSWTGGAGGYTF. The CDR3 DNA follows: TGTACCAGCAGCTGGACAGGGGGCGCCGGGGGCTACACCTTC.

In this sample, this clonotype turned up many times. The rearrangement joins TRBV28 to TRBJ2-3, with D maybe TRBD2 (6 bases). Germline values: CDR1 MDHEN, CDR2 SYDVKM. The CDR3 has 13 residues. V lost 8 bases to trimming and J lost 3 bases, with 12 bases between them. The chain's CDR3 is CASSGAVTDTQYF. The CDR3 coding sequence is TGTGCCAGCTCGGGAGCAGTTACAGATACGCAGTATTTT. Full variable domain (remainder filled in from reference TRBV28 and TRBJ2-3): DVKVTQSSRYLVKRTGEKVFLECVQDMDHENMFWYRQDPGLGLRLIYFSYDVKMKEKGDIPEGYSVSREKKERFSLILESASTNQTSMYLCASSGAVTDTQYFGPGTRLTVL.

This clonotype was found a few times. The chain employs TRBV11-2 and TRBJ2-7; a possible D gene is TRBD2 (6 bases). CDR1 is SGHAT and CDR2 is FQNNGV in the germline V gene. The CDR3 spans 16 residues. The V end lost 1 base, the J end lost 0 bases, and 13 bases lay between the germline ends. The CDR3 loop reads CASSLVVQRASYEQYF. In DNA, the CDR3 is TGTGCCAGCAGCTTAGTCGTCCAGCGGGCCTCCTACGAGCAGTACTTC.

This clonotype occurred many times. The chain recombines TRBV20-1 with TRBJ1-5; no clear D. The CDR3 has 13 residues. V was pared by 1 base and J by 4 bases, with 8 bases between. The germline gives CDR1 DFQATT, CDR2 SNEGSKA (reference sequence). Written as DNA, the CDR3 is TGCAGTGCTAGAGGTGGGCCTAATCAGCCCCAGCATTTT. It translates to CSARGGPNQPQHF.

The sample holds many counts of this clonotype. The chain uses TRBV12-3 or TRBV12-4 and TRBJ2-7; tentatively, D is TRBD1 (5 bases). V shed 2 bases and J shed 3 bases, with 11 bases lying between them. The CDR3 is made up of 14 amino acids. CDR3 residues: CASSLSGLDYEQYF. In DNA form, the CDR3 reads TGTGCCAGCAGTTTATCAGGGCTAGACTACGAGCAGTACTTC.

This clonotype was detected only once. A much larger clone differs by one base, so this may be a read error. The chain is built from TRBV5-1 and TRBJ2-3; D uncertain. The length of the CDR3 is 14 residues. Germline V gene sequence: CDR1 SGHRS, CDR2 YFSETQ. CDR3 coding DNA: TGTGCCAGCTCACCACCCCCCGACACAGATACGCAGTATTTT. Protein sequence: CASSPPPDTDTQYF.

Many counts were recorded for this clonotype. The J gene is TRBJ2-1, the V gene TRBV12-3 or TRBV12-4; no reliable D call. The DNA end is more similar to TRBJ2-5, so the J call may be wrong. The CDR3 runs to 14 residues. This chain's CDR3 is CASRGEYAKKTQYF. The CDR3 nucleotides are TGTGCCAGCAGGGGCGAATACGCGAAGAAGACCCAGTACTTC.

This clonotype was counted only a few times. CDR3 residues: CSAARRGQSQTQYF. The DNA of the CDR3 is TGCAGTGCCGCTAGAAGGGGACAGTCTCAGACCCAGTACTTC. This chain connects TRBV20-1 to TRBJ2-5, with TRBD1 matching 7 bases. Germline assignment: CDR1 DFQATT and CDR2 SNEGSKA (reference sequence). J lost 6 bases, V lost 6 bases, and 13 bases had no gene match. The CDR3 extends over 14 amino acids.

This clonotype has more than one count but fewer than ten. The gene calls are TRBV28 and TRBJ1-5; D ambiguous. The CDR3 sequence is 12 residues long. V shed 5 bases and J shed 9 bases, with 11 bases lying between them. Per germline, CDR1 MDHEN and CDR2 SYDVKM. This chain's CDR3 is CASSPNDWPQHF. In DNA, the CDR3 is TGTGCCAGCAGTCCCAACGACTGGCCCCAGCATTTT.

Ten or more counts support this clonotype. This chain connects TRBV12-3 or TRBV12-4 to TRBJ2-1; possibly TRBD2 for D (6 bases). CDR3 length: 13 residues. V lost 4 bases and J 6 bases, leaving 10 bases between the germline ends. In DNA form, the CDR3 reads TGTGCCAGCAGTTCGCGACTAGTCAATGAGCAGTTCTTC. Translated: CASSSRLVNEQFF.